The clone carrying this TCR beta chain was recorded a few times. Its antigen is unidentified. The data originate from a study of vaccination and CD4 T cells after COVID-19. Overall study context: Overlapping spike pools from SARS-CoV-2 and HCoV-NL63, HCoV-OC43 and HCoV-229E served as culture stimuli.

From germline, CDR1 is GTSNPN and CDR2 SVGIG (reference sequence). The V and J ends lost 2 bases and 8 bases respectively, with 12 bases between them. The CDR3 has 13 residues. This sample's treatment: roughly 10-day PBMC culture with coronavirus spike peptide pools or control peptides (ViraFEST assay). The culture of around 2.2 million PBMCs per well included 8 to 10 IU/ml IL-2 and about 10 ug/ml peptide pools. The Oncomine TCR Beta short-read assay was what sequenced the DNA obtained from cultured CD4+ T cells. The template was genomic DNA from cultured CD4+ T cells. TCRdb recomputed calls from the PCR reads with MiXCR, one row per CDR3 protein. The table records 9,500 to 15,000 distinct CDR3 sequences, 45% to 60% of them present only once.

The chain links TRBV30 to TRBJ1-4, with D perhaps TRBD1 (6 bases). The TCR sequence derives from a human donor who had recovered from COVID-19. Sequencing was carried out using CD4+ T cells from blood, cultured in vitro. CDR3 region: CAWSRGHGEKLFF. The CDR3 DNA reads as TGTGCCTGGAGTCGGGGGCATGGGGAAAAACTGTTTTTT.